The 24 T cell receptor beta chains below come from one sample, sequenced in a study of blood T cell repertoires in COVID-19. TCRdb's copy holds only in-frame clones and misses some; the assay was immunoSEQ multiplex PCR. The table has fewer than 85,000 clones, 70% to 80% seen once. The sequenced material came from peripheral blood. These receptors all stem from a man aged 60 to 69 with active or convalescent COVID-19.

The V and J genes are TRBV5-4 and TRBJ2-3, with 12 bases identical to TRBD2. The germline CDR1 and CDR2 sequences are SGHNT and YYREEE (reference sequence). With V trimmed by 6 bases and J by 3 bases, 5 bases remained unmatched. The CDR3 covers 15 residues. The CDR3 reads CASTLAGGGTDTQYF. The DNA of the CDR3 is TGTGCCAGCACCCTAGCGGGGGGGGGTACAGATACGCAGTATTTT.

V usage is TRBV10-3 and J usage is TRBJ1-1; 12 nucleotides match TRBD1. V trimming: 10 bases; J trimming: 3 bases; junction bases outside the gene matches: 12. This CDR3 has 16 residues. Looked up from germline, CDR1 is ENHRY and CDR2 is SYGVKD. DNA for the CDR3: TGTGCCAGTCTTCCGGGACAGGGGGCGCAGGACACTGAAGCTTTCTTT. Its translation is CASLPGQGAQDTEAFF.

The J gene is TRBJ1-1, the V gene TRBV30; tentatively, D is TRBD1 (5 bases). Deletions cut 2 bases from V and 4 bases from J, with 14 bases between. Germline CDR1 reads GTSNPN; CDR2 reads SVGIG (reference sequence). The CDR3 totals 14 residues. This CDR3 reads CAWSPDRMTTEAFF. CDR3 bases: TGTGCCTGGAGTCCCGACAGAATGACCACTGAAGCTTTCTTT.

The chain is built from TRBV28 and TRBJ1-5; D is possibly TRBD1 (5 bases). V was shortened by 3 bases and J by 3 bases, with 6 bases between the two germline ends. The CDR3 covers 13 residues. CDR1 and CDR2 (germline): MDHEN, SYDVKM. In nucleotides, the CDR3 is TGTGCCAGCAGTTTCGGACACAATCAGCCCCAGCATTTT. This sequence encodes CASSFGHNQPQHF.

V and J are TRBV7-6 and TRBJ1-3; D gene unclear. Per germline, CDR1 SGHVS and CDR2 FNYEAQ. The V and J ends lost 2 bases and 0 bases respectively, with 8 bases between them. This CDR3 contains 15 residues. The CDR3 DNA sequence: TGTGCCAGCAGCTTACGGCGGGGCTCTGGAAACACCATATATTTT. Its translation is CASSLRRGSGNTIYF.

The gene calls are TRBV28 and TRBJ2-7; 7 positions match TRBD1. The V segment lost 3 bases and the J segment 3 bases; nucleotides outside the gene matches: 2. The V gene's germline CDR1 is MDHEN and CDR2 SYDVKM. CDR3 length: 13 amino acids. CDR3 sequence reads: CASSLGQNYEQYF. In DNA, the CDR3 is TGTGCCAGCAGTTTGGGACAGAACTACGAGCAGTACTTC.

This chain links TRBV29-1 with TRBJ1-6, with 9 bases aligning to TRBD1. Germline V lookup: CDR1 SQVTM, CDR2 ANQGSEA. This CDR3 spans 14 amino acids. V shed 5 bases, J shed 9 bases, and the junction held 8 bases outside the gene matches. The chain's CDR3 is CSVSRDREGSPLHF. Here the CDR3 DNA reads TGCAGCGTTAGCCGGGACAGGGAAGGTTCACCCCTCCACTTT.

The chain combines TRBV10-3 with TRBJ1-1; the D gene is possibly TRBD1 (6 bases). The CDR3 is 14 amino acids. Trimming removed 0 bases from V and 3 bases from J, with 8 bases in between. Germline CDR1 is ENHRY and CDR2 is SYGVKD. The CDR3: CAISESTGDTEAFF. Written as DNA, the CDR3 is TGTGCCATCAGTGAGTCGACAGGAGACACTGAAGCTTTCTTT.

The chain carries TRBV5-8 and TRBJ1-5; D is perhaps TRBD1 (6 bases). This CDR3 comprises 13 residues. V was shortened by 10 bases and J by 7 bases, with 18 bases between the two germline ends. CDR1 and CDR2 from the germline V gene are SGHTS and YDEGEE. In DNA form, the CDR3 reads TGTGCCGTCTCAGCGGGGGGCGACCAGCCCCAGCATTTT. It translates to CAVSAGGDQPQHF.

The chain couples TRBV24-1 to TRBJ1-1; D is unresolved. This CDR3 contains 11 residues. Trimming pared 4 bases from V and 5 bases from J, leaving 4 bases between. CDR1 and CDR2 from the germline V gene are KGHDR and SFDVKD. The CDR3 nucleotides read TGTGCCACCAGTGACCGGACTGAAGCTTTCTTT. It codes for CATSDRTEAFF.

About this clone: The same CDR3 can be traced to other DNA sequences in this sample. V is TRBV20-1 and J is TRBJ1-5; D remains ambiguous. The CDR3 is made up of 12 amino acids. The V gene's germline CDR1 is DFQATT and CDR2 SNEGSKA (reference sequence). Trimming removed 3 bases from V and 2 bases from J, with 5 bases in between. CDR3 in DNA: TGCAGTGCTAGTACGGGCAATCAGCCCCAGCATTTT. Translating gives CSASTGNQPQHF.

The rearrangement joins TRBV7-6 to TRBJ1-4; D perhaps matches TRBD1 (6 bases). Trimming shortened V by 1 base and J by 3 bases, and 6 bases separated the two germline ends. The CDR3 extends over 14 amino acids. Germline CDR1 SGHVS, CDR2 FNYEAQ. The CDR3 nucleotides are TGTGCCAGCAGCTTAGGGACAGCTAATGAAAAACTGTTTTTT. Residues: CASSLGTANEKLFF.

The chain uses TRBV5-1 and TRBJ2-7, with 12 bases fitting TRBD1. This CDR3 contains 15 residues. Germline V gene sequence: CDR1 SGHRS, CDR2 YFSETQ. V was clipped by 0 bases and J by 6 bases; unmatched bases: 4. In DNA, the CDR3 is TGCGCCAGCAGCTTGGGAGGGACAGGGGGCCTCGAGCAGTACTTC. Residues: CASSLGGTGGLEQYF. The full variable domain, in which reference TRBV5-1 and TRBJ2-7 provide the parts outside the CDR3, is KAGVTQTPRYLIKTRGQQVTLSCSPISGHRSVSWYQQTPGQGLQFLFEYFSETQRNKGNFPGRFSGRQFSNSRSEMNVSTLELGDSALYLCASSLGGTGGLEQYFGPGTRLTVT.

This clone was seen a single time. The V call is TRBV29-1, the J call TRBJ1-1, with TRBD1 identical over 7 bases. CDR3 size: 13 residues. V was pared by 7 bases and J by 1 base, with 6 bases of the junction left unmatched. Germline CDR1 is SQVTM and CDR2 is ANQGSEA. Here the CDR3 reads CSASTGANTEAFF. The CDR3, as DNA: TGCAGCGCATCAACAGGGGCGAACACTGAAGCTTTCTTT.

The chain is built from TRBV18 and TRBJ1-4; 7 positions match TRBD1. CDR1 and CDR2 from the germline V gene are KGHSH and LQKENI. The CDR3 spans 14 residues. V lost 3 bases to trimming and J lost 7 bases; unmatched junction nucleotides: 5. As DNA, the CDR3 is TGTGCCAGCTCACCGTCAGGGGGACGTGAAAAACTGTTTTTT. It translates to CASSPSGGREKLFF.

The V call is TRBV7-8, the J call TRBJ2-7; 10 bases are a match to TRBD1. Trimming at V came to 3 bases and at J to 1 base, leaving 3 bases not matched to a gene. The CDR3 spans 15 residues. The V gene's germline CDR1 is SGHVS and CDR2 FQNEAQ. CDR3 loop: CASSLGQGNSYEQYF. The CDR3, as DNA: TGTGCCAGCAGCTTGGGACAGGGGAATTCCTACGAGCAGTACTTC.

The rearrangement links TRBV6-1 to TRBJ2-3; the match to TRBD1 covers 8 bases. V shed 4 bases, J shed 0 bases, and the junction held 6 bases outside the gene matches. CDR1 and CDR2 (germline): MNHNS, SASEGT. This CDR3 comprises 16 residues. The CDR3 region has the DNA TGTGCCAGCAGTGGGTTCAGGGGGCGAAGCACAGATACGCAGTATTTT. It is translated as CASSGFRGRSTDTQYF.

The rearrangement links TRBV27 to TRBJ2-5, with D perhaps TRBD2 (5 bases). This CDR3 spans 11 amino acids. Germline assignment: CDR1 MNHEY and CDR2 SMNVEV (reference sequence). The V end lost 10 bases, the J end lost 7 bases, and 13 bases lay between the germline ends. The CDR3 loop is CATSSSGTQYF. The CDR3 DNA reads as TGTGCCACATCCTCGAGCGGGACCCAGTACTTC.

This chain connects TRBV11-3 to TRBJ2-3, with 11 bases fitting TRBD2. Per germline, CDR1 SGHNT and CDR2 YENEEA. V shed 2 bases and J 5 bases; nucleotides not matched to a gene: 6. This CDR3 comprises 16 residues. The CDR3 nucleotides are TGTGCCAGCAGCTTAAGGCGACTAGCGGGGAAAGATACGCAGTATTTT. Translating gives CASSLRRLAGKDTQYF.

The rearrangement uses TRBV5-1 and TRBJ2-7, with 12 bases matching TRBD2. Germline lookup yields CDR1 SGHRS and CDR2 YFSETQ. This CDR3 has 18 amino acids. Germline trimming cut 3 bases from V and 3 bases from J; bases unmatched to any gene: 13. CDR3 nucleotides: TGCGCCAGCAGCTCCTCCGGGACTAGCGGGCCGAATAGCTACGAGCAGTACTTC. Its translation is CASSSSGTSGPNSYEQYF.

The CDR3: CASRPRQGGAEAFF. CDR3 nucleotides: TGTGCCAGCAGGCCCCGGCAGGGAGGGGCTGAAGCTTTCTTT. The chain has TRBV27 and TRBJ1-1, with D possibly TRBD1 on 5 matching bases. The V end lost 6 bases, the J end lost 6 bases, and 17 bases lay between the germline ends. The CDR3 is made up of 14 amino acids. Germline V gene sequence: CDR1 MNHEY, CDR2 SMNVEV (reference sequence).

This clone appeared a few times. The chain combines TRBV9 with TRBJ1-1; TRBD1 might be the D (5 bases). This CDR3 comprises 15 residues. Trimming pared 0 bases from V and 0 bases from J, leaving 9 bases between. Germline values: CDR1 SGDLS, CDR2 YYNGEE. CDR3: CASSVVAGMNTEAFF. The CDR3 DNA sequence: TGTGCCAGCAGCGTAGTCGCAGGGATGAACACTGAAGCTTTCTTT.

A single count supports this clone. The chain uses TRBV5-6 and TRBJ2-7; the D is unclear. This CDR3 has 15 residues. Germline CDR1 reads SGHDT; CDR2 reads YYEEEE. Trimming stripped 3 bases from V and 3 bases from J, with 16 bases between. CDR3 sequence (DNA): TGTGCCAGCAGCTGGCGCGGAAACCTCCTCTACGAGCAGTACTTC. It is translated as CASSWRGNLLYEQYF.

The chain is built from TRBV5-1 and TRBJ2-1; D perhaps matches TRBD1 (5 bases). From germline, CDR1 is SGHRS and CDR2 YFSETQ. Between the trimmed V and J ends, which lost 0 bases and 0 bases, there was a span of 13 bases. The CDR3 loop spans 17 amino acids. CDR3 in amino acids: CASSLGSGQSSYNEQFF. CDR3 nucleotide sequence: TGCGCCAGCAGCTTGGGATCAGGGCAGAGCTCCTACAATGAGCAGTTCTTC.